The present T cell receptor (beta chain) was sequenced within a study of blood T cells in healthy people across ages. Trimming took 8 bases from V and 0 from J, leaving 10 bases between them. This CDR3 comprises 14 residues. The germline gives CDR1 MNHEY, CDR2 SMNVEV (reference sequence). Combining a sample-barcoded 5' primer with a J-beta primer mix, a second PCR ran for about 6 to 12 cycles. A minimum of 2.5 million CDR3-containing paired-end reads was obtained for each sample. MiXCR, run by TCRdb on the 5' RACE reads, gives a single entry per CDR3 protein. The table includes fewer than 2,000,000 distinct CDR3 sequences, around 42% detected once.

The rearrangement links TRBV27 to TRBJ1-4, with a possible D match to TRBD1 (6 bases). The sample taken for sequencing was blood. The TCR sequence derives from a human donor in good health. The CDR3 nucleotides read TGTGCCAGCGGCTGGGGGCCAACTAATGAAAAACTGTTTTTT. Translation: CASGWGPTNEKLFF.